Following are 14 T cell receptor beta chains from one sample sequenced in a study of CD8 T cells in ankylosing spondylitis. MiXCR, applied by TCRdb to the 5' RACE reads, yields one record per CDR3 protein. Among about 130,000 distinct CDR3 sequences listed, over 7% were seen once. Specimen: blood, either unsorted or a sorted T cell fraction (not recorded which). The receptors stem from a male donor with ankylosing spondylitis or in good health (not recorded which).

This clonotype occurred many times. V gene TRBV29-1 combines with J gene TRBJ1-1; D is perhaps TRBD1 (6 bases). From germline, CDR1 is SQVTM and CDR2 ANQGSEA. The germline V and J ends were trimmed by 6 bases and 4 bases, with 15 bases remaining between them. There are 13 residues in the CDR3. The CDR3 sequence is CSVGSGERTEAFF. The DNA of the CDR3 is TGCAGCGTGGGATCAGGGGAGCGCACTGAAGCTTTCTTT.

The table lists this clonotype with many counts. This chain links TRBV27 with TRBJ2-2; D is uncertain. The germline CDR1 and CDR2 sequences are MNHEY and SMNVEV (reference sequence). The CDR3 length is 15 residues. Deletions cut 3 bases from V and 6 bases from J, with 14 bases between. The CDR3 nucleotides are TGTGCCAGCAGTTTTTCGACTCAAAATTCCGGGGAGCTGTTTTTT. As protein: CASSFSTQNSGELFF.

This clonotype was counted only a few times. The chain uses TRBV18 and TRBJ2-1; the D is unclear. Looked up from germline, CDR1 is KGHSH and CDR2 is LQKENI. Trimming took 0 bases from V and 9 from J, leaving 15 bases between them. The CDR3 has 15 amino acids. The CDR3 DNA is TGTGCCAGCTCACCACCTTCCATACAGTCCGGTGAGCAGTTCTTC. The encoded protein is CASSPPSIQSGEQFF.

This clonotype has only a few counts. The chain links TRBV24-1 to TRBJ2-3; D perhaps matches TRBD2 (5 bases). The germline V and J ends were trimmed by 3 bases and 1 base, with 13 bases remaining between them. The CDR3 totals 16 residues. Per germline, CDR1 KGHDR and CDR2 SFDVKD. CDR3 loop: CATSDPRTEGTDTQYF. The CDR3, as DNA: TGTGCCACCAGTGATCCGAGGACTGAGGGCACAGATACGCAGTATTTT.

This clonotype was detected many times. The chain recombines TRBV4-2 with TRBJ2-1; 8 positions match TRBD2. The CDR3 has 19 amino acids. Trimming at V came to 0 bases and at J to 4 bases, leaving 14 bases not matched to a gene. Germline values: CDR1 LGHNA, CDR2 YNFKEQ. Here the CDR3 DNA reads TGTGCCAGCAGCCAAGAGAATGGTCCGCGACTAGCGCGTTACAATGAGCAGTTCTTC. This sequence encodes CASSQENGPRLARYNEQFF.

The sample holds a few counts of this clonotype. CDR3: CASSPPQGRNQPQHF. CDR3 nucleotides: TGTGCCAGCAGTCCCCCGCAGGGAAGAAATCAGCCCCAGCATTTT. J is TRBJ1-5 and V is TRBV6-2 or TRBV6-3; the D gene is possibly TRBD1 (5 bases). V was cut by 5 bases and J by 4 bases, with 15 bases left in between. CDR3 length: 15 residues. CDR1 MNHEY and CDR2 SVGEGT come from the germline V gene.

In its sample, this clonotype was seen many times. CDR3: CATSRGTGPASQYF. In DNA, the CDR3 is TGTGCCACCAGCAGAGGGACTGGCCCAGCGAGTCAGTACTTC. The J gene is TRBJ2-4, the V gene TRBV15; D might be TRBD2 (5 bases). Trimming took off 1 base at V and 12 bases at J, with 16 bases between the two ends. This CDR3 has 14 amino acids. Looked up from germline, CDR1 is LNHNV and CDR2 is YYDKDF (reference sequence).

This chain uses TRBV7-3 with TRBJ2-1; D remains ambiguous. The CDR3 consists of 18 residues. Germline-derived CDR1 and CDR2 are SGHTA and FQGTGA. Trimming left V 1 base short and J 5 bases short, with 21 bases between. The CDR3 region has the DNA TGTGCCAGCAGCTTAATTCGGCGGACCCCCCAGGTCCACAATGAGCAGTTCTTC. It encodes CASSLIRRTPQVHNEQFF.

This clonotype was counted ten times or more. The chain employs TRBV7-2 and TRBJ2-5; 13 nucleotides agree with TRBD2. In germline, CDR1 is SGHTA, CDR2 FQGNSA. The CDR3 runs 15 residues. V was pared by 1 base and J by 5 bases, with 1 base of the junction left unmatched. CDR3 region: CASSLGTSGSETQYF. CDR3 bases: TGTGCCAGCAGCTTAGGGACTAGCGGGAGCGAGACCCAGTACTTC.

This clonotype was counted many times. The gene calls are TRBV20-1 and TRBJ2-2; 9 nucleotides line up with TRBD2. Germline lookup yields CDR1 DFQATT and CDR2 SNEGSKA (reference sequence). The CDR3 contains 17 residues. The junction had 12 bases not matched to a gene; V was cut back by 0 bases and J by 7 bases. The CDR3 loop reads CSARDLSGRTLNGELFF. The CDR3 DNA reads TGCAGTGCTAGAGATCTTAGCGGGAGAACCCTTAACGGGGAGCTGTTTTTT.

This clonotype has more than one count but fewer than ten. This chain connects TRBV5-1 to TRBJ2-1, with D hard to call. Germline V gene sequence: CDR1 SGHRS, CDR2 YFSETQ. The CDR3 is made up of 15 amino acids. The V and J ends lost 0 bases and 4 bases respectively, with 11 bases between them. The CDR3 DNA follows: TGCGCCAGCAGCTTGGTGACATTTGCGTACAATGAGCAGTTCTTC. As protein: CASSLVTFAYNEQFF.

This clonotype was seen ten or more times. The chain has TRBV9 and TRBJ2-3, with 9 bases that match TRBD2. The CDR3 is 16 amino acids. Germline lookup yields CDR1 SGDLS and CDR2 YYNGEE. Losses at the gene ends were 0 bases for V and 0 bases for J; bases not matched to a gene: 2. CDR3 protein: CASSVVAGVSTDTQYF. The CDR3 coding sequence is TGTGCCAGCAGCGTAGTAGCGGGAGTAAGCACAGATACGCAGTATTTT.

This clonotype was observed many times. V and J are TRBV5-8 and TRBJ2-7; D call uncertain. Germline CDR1 SGHTS, CDR2 YDEGEE. The CDR3 is made up of 15 amino acids. Trimming took 0 bases from V and 2 from J, leaving 12 bases between them. Here the CDR3 reads CASSLGVLVTYEQYF. Here the CDR3 DNA reads TGTGCCAGCAGCTTGGGAGTCTTAGTCACCTACGAGCAGTACTTC.

Ten or more counts support this clonotype. The chain has TRBV20-1 and TRBJ2-7; 12 bases match TRBD1. The CDR3 is made up of 13 amino acids. Germline CDR1 reads DFQATT; CDR2 reads SNEGSKA (reference sequence). The ends lost 6 bases at V and 6 bases at J; junction bases unmatched: 6. CDR3 DNA: TGCAGTGCCCCGGGACAGGGGGCGATCGAGCAGTACTTC. Translation: CSAPGQGAIEQYF.